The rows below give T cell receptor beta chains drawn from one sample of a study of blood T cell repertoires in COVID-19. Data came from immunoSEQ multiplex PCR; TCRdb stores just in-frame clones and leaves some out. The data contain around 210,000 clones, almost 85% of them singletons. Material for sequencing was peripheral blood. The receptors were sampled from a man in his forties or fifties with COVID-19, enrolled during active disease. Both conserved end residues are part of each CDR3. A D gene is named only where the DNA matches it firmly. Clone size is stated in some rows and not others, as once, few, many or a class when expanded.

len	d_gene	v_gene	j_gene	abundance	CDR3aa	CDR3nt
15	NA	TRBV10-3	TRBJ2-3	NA	CAISDRGGAGDTQYF	TGTGCCATCAGTGATCGTGGGGGGGCCGGGGATACGCAGTATTTT
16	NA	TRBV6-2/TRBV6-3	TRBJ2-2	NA	CASSYGAGSVSGELFF	TGTGCCAGCAGTTACGGTGCGGGGTCCGTGAGCGGGGAGCTGTTTTTT
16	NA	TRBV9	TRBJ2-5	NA	CASSVDLGAPRQTQYF	TGTGCCAGCAGCGTAGATTTGGGGGCCCCTAGGCAGACCCAGTACTTC
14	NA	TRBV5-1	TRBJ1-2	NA	CASSLEVGASGYTF	TGCGCCAGCAGCTTGGAGGTGGGGGCCAGCGGCTACACCTTC
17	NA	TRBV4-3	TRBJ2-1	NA	CASSQAPKQRNYNEQFF	TGCGCCAGCAGCCAGGCCCCGAAACAGAGAAACTACAATGAGCAGTTCTTC
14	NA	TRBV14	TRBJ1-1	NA	CASSPVMRYPEAFF	TGTGCCAGCAGCCCAGTTATGAGGTATCCCGAAGCTTTCTTT
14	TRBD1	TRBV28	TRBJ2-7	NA	CASSLGTGSYEQYF	TGTGCCAGCAGTTTAGGGACAGGCTCCTACGAGCAGTACTTC
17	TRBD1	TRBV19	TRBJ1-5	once	CASSIPPGQGTSWGQHF	TGTGCCAGTAGTATCCCCCCCGGACAGGGAACTTCGTGGGGCCAGCATTTT
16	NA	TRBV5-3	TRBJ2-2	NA	CARSPGRGDFTGELFF	TGTGCCAGAAGCCCGGGGAGGGGGGATTTCACCGGGGAGCTGTTTTTT
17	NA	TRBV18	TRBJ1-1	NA	CASSPHSLGEMNTEAFF	TGTGCCAGCTCACCGCATAGTTTGGGCGAAATGAACACTGAAGCTTTCTTT
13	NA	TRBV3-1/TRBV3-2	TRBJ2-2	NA	CASSRHPTGELFF	TGTGCCAGCAGCCGGCACCCCACCGGGGAGCTGTTTTTT
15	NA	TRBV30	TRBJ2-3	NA	CAWSFDRQPTDTQYF	TGTGCCTGGAGTTTCGACAGGCAACCCACAGATACGCAGTATTTT
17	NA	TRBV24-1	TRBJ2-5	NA	CATSPRGGRGSGETQYF	TGTGCCACCAGTCCTCGAGGGGGCAGGGGCAGCGGGGAGACCCAGTACTTC
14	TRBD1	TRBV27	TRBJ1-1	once	CASSSGQESLEAFF	TGTGCCAGCAGTTCGGGACAGGAGAGCCTTGAAGCTTTCTTT
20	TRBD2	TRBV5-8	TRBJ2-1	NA	CASSLVGLLTGGPSYNEQFF	TGTGCCAGCAGCTTGGTGGGACTGTTGACGGGGGGACCCTCCTACAATGAGCAGTTCTTC
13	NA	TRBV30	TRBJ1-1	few	CAWSVSRGTEAFF	TGTGCCTGGAGTGTGAGTCGAGGCACTGAAGCTTTCTTT
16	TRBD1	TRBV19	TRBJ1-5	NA	CASSTPGQGGNQPQHF	TGTGCCAGTAGTACTCCCGGACAGGGAGGGAATCAGCCCCAGCATTTT
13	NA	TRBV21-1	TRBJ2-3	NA	CASSLQRDPQGVF	TGTGCCAGCAGCTTACAAAGGGACCCACAGGGAGTATTT
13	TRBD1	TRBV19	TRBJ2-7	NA	CASSLGQGGEQYF	TGTGCCAGTAGTCTGGGACAGGGGGGCGAGCAGTACTTC
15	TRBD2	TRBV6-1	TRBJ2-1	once	CASSEMAGEYNEQFF	TGTGCCAGCAGTGAAATGGCGGGGGAGTACAATGAGCAGTTCTTC
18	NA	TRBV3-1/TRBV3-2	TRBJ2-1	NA	CASSQDPGMGQHYNEQFF	TGTGCCAGCAGCCAAGATCCGGGAATGGGACAACACTACAATGAGCAGTTCTTC
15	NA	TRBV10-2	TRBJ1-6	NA	CASTWTDSDNSPLHF	TGCGCCAGCACCTGGACAGACTCAGATAATTCACCCCTCCACTTT
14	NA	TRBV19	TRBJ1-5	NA	CASSTGQPNQPQHF	TGTGCCAGTAGTACTGGACAACCCAATCAGCCCCAGCATTTT
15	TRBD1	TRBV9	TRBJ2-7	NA	CASSSDGDRVDEQYF	TGTGCCAGCAGCTCAGACGGGGACAGGGTGGATGAGCAGTACTTC
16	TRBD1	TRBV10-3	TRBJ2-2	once	CAISIGQGASTGELFF	TGTGCCATCAGCATTGGACAGGGGGCTAGCACCGGGGAGCTGTTTTTT